The 22 T cell receptor beta chains reported below all come from one sample, sequenced in a study of cytomegalovirus exposure and HLA in healthy donors. The study ran its PCR with 60 Vbeta and 13 Jbeta primers. Clones were read by immunoSEQ multiplex PCR, and TCRdb kept only the in-frame ones, dropping some. The table shows some 190,000 clones, with about four fifths occurring only once. The sequenced material came from PBMCs. The receptors stem from a man in his forties or fifties in good health and CMV-seropositive.

V gene TRBV6-5 combines with J gene TRBJ2-7; D possibly corresponds to TRBD2 (5 bases). From germline, CDR1 is MNHEY and CDR2 SVGAGI. V lost 6 bases and J lost 6, with 9 bases in between. The CDR3 is 11 residues long. Written as DNA, the CDR3 is TGTGCCAGCAGGAGAGGGCTCGAGCAGTACTTC. It codes for CASRRGLEQYF.

J is TRBJ2-7 and V is TRBV15; D ambiguous. V was pared by 3 bases and J by 6 bases, with 9 bases between. The germline gives CDR1 LNHNV, CDR2 YYDKDF (reference sequence). The CDR3 loop spans 12 amino acids. The CDR3 coding sequence is TGTGCCACCAGCAGGCCTGGAGCCGAGCAGTACTTC. It yields the protein CATSRPGAEQYF.

For the CDR3, the DNA is TGTGCCAGCAGCACGGGACGGGGGGGTGGTACAGATACGCAGTATTTT. This sequence encodes CASSTGRGGGTDTQYF. The V call is TRBV5-4, the J call TRBJ2-3; 8 nucleotides line up with TRBD2. CDR1 and CDR2 from the germline V gene are SGHNT and YYREEE (reference sequence). The V gene end was trimmed by 4 bases and the J gene end by 3 bases; junction bases not matched to a gene: 10. CDR3 length: 16 amino acids.

The rearrangement joins TRBV4-2 to TRBJ2-3, with TRBD2 matching 10 bases. CDR3 length: 19 residues. The germline V gene encodes CDR1 LGHNA and CDR2 YNFKEQ. J was trimmed by 5 bases and V by 0 bases; bases with no gene match: 14. The CDR3 region is CASSQDLSSGSGSGDTQYF. The CDR3 DNA is TGTGCCAGCAGCCAAGATCTTTCTAGCGGGAGTGGTAGCGGAGATACGCAGTATTTT.

This clone has only one observation. V usage is TRBV5-4 and J usage is TRBJ2-3, with 7 bases identical to TRBD1. The germline V gene has CDR1 SGHNT and CDR2 YYREEE (reference sequence). CDR3 length equals 14 residues. V lost 2 bases to trimming and J lost 3 bases; unmatched junction nucleotides: 3. The CDR3 protein is CASSFGRGTDTQYF. In nucleotides, the CDR3 is TGTGCCAGCAGCTTTGGCAGGGGGACAGATACGCAGTATTTT.

V is TRBV30 and J is TRBJ2-1; 8 positions match TRBD2. The V gene end was trimmed by 4 bases and the J gene end by 12 bases; junction bases not matched to a gene: 8. CDR1 and CDR2 (germline): GTSNPN, SVGIG (reference sequence). The CDR3 has 12 residues. CDR3 in DNA: TGTGCCTGGACGCCCTCGGGAGGGTGGCAGTTCTTC. Residues: CAWTPSGGWQFF.

The chain recombines TRBV10-3 with TRBJ2-4, with 8 bases fitting TRBD2. The CDR3 is 14 residues long. Germline V gives CDR1 ENHRY, CDR2 SYGVKD. V was clipped by 1 base and J by 9 bases; unmatched bases: 5. The CDR3 here is CAISELGTSGIQYF. CDR3 nucleotides: TGTGCCATCAGTGAGTTAGGGACTAGTGGCATTCAGTACTTC.

This chain links TRBV7-2 with TRBJ2-6, with TRBD1 as a possible D gene (7 bases). CDR1 is SGHTA and CDR2 is FQGNSA in the germline V gene. V lost 4 bases, J lost 0 bases, and 19 bases lay in between. This CDR3 contains 19 residues. CDR3 DNA sequence: TGTGCCAGCAGCTCCTGGGGTCAGGGGGGATACTCTGGGGCCAACGTCCTGACTTTC. This gives the protein CASSSWGQGGYSGANVLTF.

The genes are TRBV9 and TRBJ2-1; D possibly corresponds to TRBD1 (5 bases). V lost 0 bases, J lost 8 bases, and 9 bases lay in between. The CDR3 runs 13 residues. The germline CDR1 and CDR2 sequences are SGDLS and YYNGEE. The CDR3 loop reads CASSVVGVHEQFF. CDR3 nucleotide sequence: TGTGCCAGCAGCGTAGTAGGGGTCCATGAGCAGTTCTTC.

The chain has TRBV27 and TRBJ2-1; 9 bases align to TRBD1. CDR1 is MNHEY, CDR2 SMNVEV, per germline (reference sequence). The CDR3 consists of 15 residues. The ends lost 6 bases at V and 1 base at J; junction bases unmatched: 4. CDR3 region: CASRPGTGSYNEQFF. CDR3 in DNA: TGTGCCAGCAGACCCGGGACAGGGTCCTACAATGAGCAGTTCTTC.

The chain uses TRBV19 and TRBJ2-6; 7 bases are shared with TRBD1. This CDR3 is built from 15 residues. Germline lookup yields CDR1 LNHDA and CDR2 SQIVND (reference sequence). J lost 12 bases, V lost 5 bases, and 13 bases had no gene match. The CDR3 loop reads CASSLEAGGGSVLTF. The CDR3 nucleotides read TGTGCCAGTAGTCTGGAGGCAGGGGGTGGGTCCGTCCTGACTTTC.

This rearrangement joins TRBV5-4 to TRBJ1-2, with 9 bases identical to TRBD1. Germline loops: CDR1 SGHNT, CDR2 YYREEE (reference sequence). This CDR3 comprises 15 residues. With 4 bases clipped from V and 5 bases from J, the junction kept 9 bases outside the gene matches. CDR3 sequence (DNA): TGTGCCAGCAGCCGGTCGGACAGGGGCCGGTATGGCTACACCTTC. Translated, it gives CASSRSDRGRYGYTF.

The rearrangement uses TRBV6-6 and TRBJ2-7; the match to TRBD1 covers 8 bases. Germline lookup yields CDR1 MNHNY and CDR2 SVGAGI (reference sequence). V lost 5 bases, J lost 1 base, and 7 bases stayed unmatched. The CDR3 loop spans 15 amino acids. CDR3 DNA sequence: TGTGCCAGCAGTCAATCCGGGACAGGATCCTACGAGCAGTACTTC. Translation gives CASSQSGTGSYEQYF.

The chain uses TRBV5-1 and TRBJ2-5, with a weak D call TRBD2 (5 bases). The CDR3 totals 13 residues. Trimming took 9 bases from V and 7 from J, leaving 19 bases between them. Germline V gene sequence: CDR1 SGHRS, CDR2 YFSETQ. The CDR3 spells CATRDREMGTQYF. CDR3 nucleotides: TGCGCCACTAGGGATAGGGAGATGGGGACCCAGTACTTC. Based on the CDR3 plus reference TRBV5-1 and TRBJ2-5, the full variable domain is KAGVTQTPRYLIKTRGQQVTLSCSPISGHRSVSWYQQTPGQGLQFLFEYFSETQRNKGNFPGRFSGRQFSNSRSEMNVSTLELGDSALYLCATRDREMGTQYFGPGTRLLVL.

This clone has more than one count but fewer than ten. The chain is built from TRBV5-4 and TRBJ2-3; TRBD2 agrees at 9 bases. CDR1 is SGHNT and CDR2 is YYREEE in the germline V gene (reference sequence). Losses at the gene ends were 0 bases for V and 4 bases for J; bases not matched to a gene: 3. This CDR3 is built from 15 residues. CDR3 sequence: CASSLGGGGADTQYF. The CDR3 DNA reads as TGTGCCAGCAGCTTGGGCGGGGGGGGTGCAGATACGCAGTATTTT.

The chain joins TRBV27 to TRBJ2-6; a weak D match, TRBD1 (5 bases). CDR3 length: 14 amino acids. Germline V lookup: CDR1 MNHEY, CDR2 SMNVEV (reference sequence). V gave up 6 bases and J gave up 1 base, with 7 bases separating them. DNA of the CDR3: TGTGCCAGCAGGACAGAGTCTGGGGCCAACGTCCTGACTTTC. Protein: CASRTESGANVLTF.

This clone has only one observation. This chain connects TRBV27 to TRBJ2-7; 12 bases match TRBD2. The length of the CDR3 is 16 residues. Germline V lookup: CDR1 MNHEY, CDR2 SMNVEV (reference sequence). After removal of 5 bases from V and 2 bases from J, the junction contained 7 bases not matched to a gene. CDR3 in DNA: TGTGCCAGCAGTCCACTAGCGGGGGGCGGTACCTACGAGCAGTACTTC. It codes for CASSPLAGGGTYEQYF.

J is TRBJ1-3 and V is TRBV4-1; 8 nucleotides agree with TRBD1. Germline CDR1 reads MGHRA; CDR2 reads YSYEKL. After removal of 3 bases from V and 2 bases from J, the junction contained 0 bases not matched to a gene. The CDR3 totals 14 residues. This CDR3 reads CASSQDRAGNTIYF. CDR3 bases: TGCGCCAGCAGCCAGGACAGGGCTGGAAACACCATATATTTT.

The V call is TRBV30, the J call TRBJ2-5; the D is unclear. The J call may be incorrect, as the DNA end agrees better with TRBJ2-7. Germline CDR1 and CDR2: GTSNPN and SVGIG (reference sequence). The CDR3 contains 12 residues. In nucleotides, the CDR3 is TGTGCCTGGACAAGGTTCGACTACGAGCAGTACTTC. This codes for CAWTRFDYEQYF.

This clone was seen only a few times. The chain is built from TRBV19 and TRBJ2-7; 8 bases agree with TRBD2. The CDR3 runs 12 residues. Trimming removed 5 bases from V and 6 bases from J; junction bases left unmatched: 3. Germline CDR1 is LNHDA and CDR2 is SQIVND (reference sequence). The CDR3, as DNA: TGTGCCAGTAGTCCGGCGGGGGGCGAGCAGTACTTC. It encodes CASSPAGGEQYF.

The gene calls are TRBV6-1 and TRBJ1-1, with D hard to call. The CDR3 contains 17 residues. The V gene's germline CDR1 is MNHNS and CDR2 SASEGT. V was pared by 4 bases and J by 2 bases, with 20 bases between. The CDR3 spells CASSATWPARLNTEAFF. CDR3 nucleotide sequence: TGTGCCAGCAGTGCTACGTGGCCGGCCAGGCTAAACACTGAAGCTTTCTTT.

The chain employs TRBV5-1 and TRBJ2-3, with 7 positions matching TRBD1. The CDR3 is 17 residues long. From germline, CDR1 is SGHRS and CDR2 YFSETQ. Losses at the gene ends were 4 bases for V and 4 bases for J; bases not matched to a gene: 15. This CDR3 is CASSDRSDRAKADTQYF. CDR3 nucleotide sequence: TGCGCCAGCAGCGACCGCAGCGACAGGGCTAAGGCAGATACGCAGTATTTT. Looking up the rest from reference TRBV5-1 and TRBJ2-3 gives the full variable domain: KAGVTQTPRYLIKTRGQQVTLSCSPISGHRSVSWYQQTPGQGLQFLFEYFSETQRNKGNFPGRFSGRQFSNSRSEMNVSTLELGDSALYLCASSDRSDRAKADTQYFGPGTRLTVL.